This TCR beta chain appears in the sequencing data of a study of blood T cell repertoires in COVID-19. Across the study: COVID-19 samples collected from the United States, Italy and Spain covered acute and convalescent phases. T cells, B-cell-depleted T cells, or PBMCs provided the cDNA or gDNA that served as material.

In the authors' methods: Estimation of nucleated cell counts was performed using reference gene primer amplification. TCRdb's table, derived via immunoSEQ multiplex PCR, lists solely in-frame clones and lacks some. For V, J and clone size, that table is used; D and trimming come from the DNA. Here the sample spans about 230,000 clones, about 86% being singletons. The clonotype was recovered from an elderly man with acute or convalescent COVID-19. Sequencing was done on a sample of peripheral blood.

The CDR3 coding sequence is TGTGCCACCACCAGGACTAGCGGAACCGGGGAGCTGTTTTTT. It is translated as CATTRTSGTGELFF. The chain has TRBV24-1 and TRBJ2-2; 10 bases align to TRBD2. The length of the CDR3 is 14 residues. CDR1 and CDR2 from the germline V gene are KGHDR and SFDVKD. Trimming took 8 bases from V and 5 from J; bases not matched to a gene: 4.